This T cell receptor (beta chain) was profiled in a study of cytomegalovirus exposure and HLA in healthy donors. J gave up 4 bases and V 10 bases, and 5 bases lay outside the gene matches. The CDR3 has 12 residues. CDR1 is SNHLY, CDR2 FYNNEI, per germline. PCR was performed using 60 Vbeta and 13 Jbeta primers. The assay was immunoSEQ multiplex PCR, and TCRdb's table has in-frame clones only and misses some. The listing records tens of thousands of clones. The material sequenced was PBMCs. The chain is built from TRBV2 and TRBJ1-2; 8 bases align to TRBD1. This clonotype was sampled from a middle-aged woman in good health and CMV-seronegative. The CDR3 bases are TGTGCCACCCAAGGACAGGGCTATGGCTACACCTTC. Amino acids: CATQGQGYGYTF. Complete variable domain (other parts from reference TRBV2 and TRBJ1-2): EPEVTQTPSHQVTQMGQEVILRCVPISNHLYFYWYRQILGQKVEFLVSFYNNEISEKSEIFDDQFSVERPDGSNFTLKIRSTKLEDSAMYFCATQGQGYGYTFGSGTRLTVV.